This entry concerns a single T cell receptor beta chain. The antigen is not known. All patients were mismatch repair deficient, assessed by either PCR or immunohistochemistry. TCRs were sequenced from a few patients responding to pembrolizumab. The data were taken from a study of PD-1 blockade in mismatch repair-deficient tumors. Looking at the study overall: All were previously treated, progressing patients with about 12 mismatch repair-deficient cancer types. General study points: Tumor-resident clones, often absent from pretreatment blood, expanded after pembrolizumab and then contracted.

Sequencing was performed with immunoSEQ multiplex PCR; in TCRdb, only in-frame clones are kept and a portion is missing. The repertoire includes some 19,000 clones, over 70% of them detected once, and 1.4% sits in the top ten. The source is an adult with mismatch repair-deficient cancer. This sample comprised PBMCs, obtained 52 weeks after starting pembrolizumab.

The chain's CDR3 is CASSPVLAGEGTQYF. In DNA, the CDR3 is TGTGCCAGCTCACCAGTACTCGCGGGAGAAGGGACGCAGTATTTT. The rearrangement links TRBV18 to TRBJ2-3, with 7 bases that match TRBD2. The CDR3 runs 15 residues. J lost 9 bases, V lost 2 bases, and 11 bases had no gene match. Germline V gene data show CDR1 as KGHSH and CDR2 as LQKENI.